The 3 T cell receptor beta chains in this list originate from one sample, sequenced in a study of blood T cell dynamics during melanoma immunotherapy (dated by TCRdb to the early 2020s). The sample's time point, from its label and the paper: pre-treatment baseline. The method was the immunoSEQ multiplex PCR assay. Sourced from immuneACCESS, this table was stored by TCRdb with only in-frame sequences that have V and J called. A share of the clones is absent; for the studies checked, an unresolved V gene accounts for under half, and the remainder has no known explanation. This sample has roughly 9,400 clones in its table, and about 90% of those were observed once. The top ten clonotypes cover 30% to 35% of the sample. Sequencing used blood, obtained from a patient treated with checkpoint blockade. These receptors originate from a human donor with melanoma.

The chain couples TRBV7-2 to TRBJ2-1, with TRBD2 matching 8 bases. CDR1 and CDR2 (germline): SGHTA, FQGNSA. V was pared by 5 bases and J by 1 base, with 7 bases of the junction left unmatched. CDR3 length: 16 residues. Here the CDR3 DNA reads TGTGCCAGCAGCCCCTGGGGCGGGAGGTCCTACAATGAGCAGTTCTTC. This gives the protein CASSPWGGRSYNEQFF.

The V and J genes are TRBV6-1 and TRBJ1-5; TRBD1 might be the D (5 bases). CDR1 and CDR2 from the germline V gene are MNHNS and SASEGT. CDR3 length: 15 residues. Trimming took 6 bases from V and 4 from J, leaving 16 bases between them. The CDR3 nucleotides are TGTGCCAGCAGCCTCCTGGGGGGGGGAAATCAGCCCCAGCATTTT. The encoded protein is CASSLLGGGNQPQHF.

This chain joins TRBV7-9 and TRBJ2-7, with D perhaps matching TRBD1 or TRBD2 (5 bases each). The germline V and J ends were trimmed by 4 bases and 5 bases, with 21 bases remaining between them. The CDR3 has 16 residues. Germline-derived CDR1 and CDR2 are SEHNR and FQNEAQ (reference sequence). The CDR3 region has the DNA TGTGCCAGCAGCTCTACTAGGGACGGCCTCCCCCACGAGCAGTACTTC. Amino acids: CASSSTRDGLPHEQYF.